This passage covers 17 T cell receptor beta chains from one sample sequenced in a study of T cell responses to AZD1222 COVID-19 vaccine (dated by TCRdb to the early 2020s). The method was the immunoSEQ multiplex PCR assay. In its TCRdb copy, this immuneACCESS table keeps in-frame sequences only and misses some clones. Where compared with another copy, unresolved V genes explain less than half of these, and the others have no known cause. In this sample the table shows some 80,000 clones, about 91% of which occur a single time. In total, the top ten clones hold about 9.1% of the sample. Explained via the paper, the time point label denotes: about 28 days (+/-7) after the second vaccine dose. The treatment or condition label on this specimen signifies: meningococcal conjugate vaccine given as trial control. The sequenced sample was peripheral blood, obtained 28 days after the second dose of the MenACWY control vaccine. The source of these receptors is an adult who received the MenACWY meningococcal vaccine as a control.

This clone showed up just once. V is TRBV21-1 and J is TRBJ2-1. TRBV21-1 corresponds to a pseudogene. The CDR3 is made up of 14 amino acids. The chain's CDR3 is CASSKNRRGDEQFF. CDR3 nucleotide sequence: TGTGCCAGCAGCAAAAACCGTAGGGGGGATGAGCAGTTCTTC.

This clone appeared a few times. This chain uses TRBV6-5 with TRBJ1-1; TRBD1 matches 9 bases. In germline, CDR1 is MNHEY, CDR2 SVGAGI. The ends lost 5 bases at V and 11 bases at J; junction bases unmatched: 9. This CDR3 is 13 amino acids long. Written as DNA, the CDR3 is TGTGCCAGCAGTCCTCCGGGACAGGGTGGGGCTTTCTTT. Translation gives CASSPPGQGGAFF.

The J gene is TRBJ1-4, the V gene TRBV6-1; D unclear. The V gene's germline CDR1 is MNHNS and CDR2 SASEGT. Trimming pared 1 base from V and 6 bases from J, leaving 12 bases between. The CDR3 totals 15 residues. The CDR3 reads CASSEGSVRHEKLFF. In nucleotides, the CDR3 is TGTGCCAGCAGTGAAGGGTCGGTGCGGCATGAAAAACTGTTTTTT.

The chain employs TRBV11-2 and TRBJ1-1, with TRBD1 identical over 9 bases. The germline V gene encodes CDR1 SGHAT and CDR2 FQNNGV. This CDR3 spans 16 amino acids. V shed 3 bases, J shed 6 bases, and the junction held 11 bases outside the gene matches. The CDR3 here is CASSFTLPGQGAEAFF. As DNA, the CDR3 is TGTGCCAGCAGCTTTACTTTACCGGGACAGGGCGCTGAAGCTTTCTTT.

The chain employs TRBV6-2 or TRBV6-3 and TRBJ2-6; D ambiguous. The germline V gene encodes CDR1 MNHEY and CDR2 SVGEGT. V was clipped by 4 bases and J by 0 bases, with 10 bases between them. The CDR3 runs to 16 residues. CDR3 DNA sequence: TGTGCCAGCAGTTCAACCCGACGCTCTGGGGCCAACGTCCTGACTTTC. Translated, it gives CASSSTRRSGANVLTF.

The rearrangement joins TRBV19 to TRBJ1-2, with TRBD1 identical over 9 bases. Trimming took 5 bases from V and 5 from J; bases not matched to a gene: 6. The CDR3 contains 14 residues. Per the germline V gene, CDR1 is LNHDA and CDR2 is SQIVND (reference sequence). Here the CDR3 DNA reads TGTGCCAGTAGTGTCCGGGACAGGGCTTATGGCTACACCTTC. This codes for CASSVRDRAYGYTF.

The sample holds a few counts of this clone. V gene TRBV5-6 combines with J gene TRBJ2-7; D gene ambiguous. CDR1 and CDR2 from the germline V gene are SGHDT and YYEEEE. The CDR3 loop spans 12 amino acids. The V end lost 5 bases, the J end lost 4 bases, and 10 bases lay between the germline ends. The CDR3 sequence is CASSRWAYEQYF. The DNA of the CDR3 is TGTGCCAGCAGTCGGTGGGCTTACGAGCAGTACTTC.

This clone was recorded once. The CDR3 nucleotides read TGTGCCAGCAGCCAAGTGGTGCAGGTCGGCACAGATACGCAGTATTTT. It specifies CASSQVVQVGTDTQYF. This rearrangement joins TRBV4-2 to TRBJ2-3; D is ambiguous. V lost 1 base and J 1 base, leaving 12 bases between the germline ends. CDR1 and CDR2 from the germline V gene are LGHNA and YNFKEQ. This CDR3 contains 16 residues.

CDR3 protein: CASSPTSPSGGVGELFF. For the CDR3, the DNA is TGCGCCAGCAGCCCCACGTCCCCTAGCGGGGGAGTCGGGGAGCTGTTTTTT. The chain carries TRBV5-1 and TRBJ2-2; 10 bases fit TRBD2. CDR1 SGHRS and CDR2 YFSETQ come from the germline V gene. V was clipped by 4 bases and J by 7 bases; unmatched bases: 13. CDR3 size: 17 residues.

The rearrangement joins TRBV6-1 to TRBJ1-1; the D is unclear. CDR1 is MNHNS and CDR2 is SASEGT in the germline V gene. This CDR3 has 11 residues. V was cut by 1 base and J by 11 bases, with 8 bases left in between. CDR3 sequence reads: CASSEVLRAFF. The CDR3 nucleotides read TGTGCCAGCAGTGAAGTACTGAGGGCTTTCTTT.

This chain links TRBV12-3 or TRBV12-4 with TRBJ2-3, with 7 nucleotides matching TRBD2. With V trimmed by 6 bases and J by 10 bases, 4 bases remained unmatched. This CDR3 comprises 11 residues. CDR3 DNA sequence: TGTGCCAGCAGGACTAGCTGGGCGCAGTATTTT. Residues: CASRTSWAQYF.

The chain is built from TRBV30 and TRBJ1-4; TRBD1 matches 7 bases. The CDR3 consists of 14 residues. The germline V gene encodes CDR1 GTSNPN and CDR2 SVGIG (reference sequence). The ends lost 0 bases at V and 8 bases at J; junction bases unmatched: 6. CDR3 coding DNA: TGTGCCTGGAGTGTAGAGGGGGCAGGCGAAAAACTGTTTTTT. Translated: CAWSVEGAGEKLFF.

This sequence joins TRBV6-6 and TRBJ1-1; D is uncertain. CDR3 size: 14 residues. Germline V gene lookup returns CDR1 MNHNY and CDR2 SVGAGI (reference sequence). The V end was cut by 4 bases, the J end by 3 bases, with 12 bases between. The CDR3 DNA reads as TGTGCCAGCAGTTTCTTCGACCGAGACACTGAAGCTTTCTTT. Amino acids: CASSFFDRDTEAFF.

The rearrangement links TRBV6-2 or TRBV6-3 to TRBJ1-1; no clear D. Deletions cut 6 bases from V and 7 bases from J, with 12 bases between. CDR1 and CDR2 from the germline V gene are MNHEY and SVGEGT. The CDR3 is 12 amino acids. The CDR3 region has the DNA TGTGCCAGCAGCTCTGGCCGGAGTGAAGCTTTCTTT. Protein product: CASSSGRSEAFF.

The chain is built from TRBV6-5 and TRBJ1-6; D remains ambiguous. V dropped 3 bases and J dropped 9 bases, with 15 bases sitting between them. The CDR3 consists of 15 residues. Germline CDR1 is MNHEY and CDR2 is SVGAGI. The CDR3 reads CASSYLSVLSSPLHF. The DNA for the CDR3 is TGTGCCAGCAGTTATTTGTCGGTCTTGAGTTCACCCCTCCACTTT.

The V and J genes are TRBV5-1 and TRBJ2-7; 7 nucleotides align to TRBD2. The V segment lost 0 bases and the J segment 3 bases; nucleotides outside the gene matches: 3. The length of the CDR3 is 14 residues. Germline loops: CDR1 SGHRS, CDR2 YFSETQ. The CDR3 DNA reads TGCGCCAGCAGCTTGGGCGGGGGAAACTACGAGCAGTACTTC. Its translation is CASSLGGGNYEQYF.

CDR3 sequence (DNA): TGTGCCAGCAGCTTAGGTTCCATTGGCTATGGCTACACCTTC. The encoded protein is CASSLGSIGYGYTF. The rearrangement links TRBV7-2 to TRBJ1-2; D gene ambiguous. CDR1 is SGHTA and CDR2 is FQGNSA in the germline V gene. The CDR3 spans 14 residues. Trimming cost V 1 base and J 4 bases, with 10 bases left between them.